The present T cell receptor beta chain was sequenced within a study of T cell changes during pregnancy in multiple sclerosis. The CDR3 is 15 amino acids. J lost 2 bases, V lost 2 bases, and 3 bases had no gene match. Per germline, CDR1 SGDLS and CDR2 YYNGEE. Assay: immunoSEQ multiplex PCR; the TCRdb copy retains only in-frame clones and omits some. The sample shows about 79,000 clones, under 95% of them seen only once. The starting material was CD4+ T cells from peripheral blood mononuclear cells, obtained in the second trimester of pregnancy. The sequence came from a female donor with multiple sclerosis, enrolled in a pregnancy study. The gene calls are TRBV9 and TRBJ2-1, with 8 bases identical to TRBD1. The CDR3 bases are TGTGCCAGCAGCGTCGGGACAGGAGCCTACAATGAGCAGTTCTTC. This encodes CASSVGTGAYNEQFF.